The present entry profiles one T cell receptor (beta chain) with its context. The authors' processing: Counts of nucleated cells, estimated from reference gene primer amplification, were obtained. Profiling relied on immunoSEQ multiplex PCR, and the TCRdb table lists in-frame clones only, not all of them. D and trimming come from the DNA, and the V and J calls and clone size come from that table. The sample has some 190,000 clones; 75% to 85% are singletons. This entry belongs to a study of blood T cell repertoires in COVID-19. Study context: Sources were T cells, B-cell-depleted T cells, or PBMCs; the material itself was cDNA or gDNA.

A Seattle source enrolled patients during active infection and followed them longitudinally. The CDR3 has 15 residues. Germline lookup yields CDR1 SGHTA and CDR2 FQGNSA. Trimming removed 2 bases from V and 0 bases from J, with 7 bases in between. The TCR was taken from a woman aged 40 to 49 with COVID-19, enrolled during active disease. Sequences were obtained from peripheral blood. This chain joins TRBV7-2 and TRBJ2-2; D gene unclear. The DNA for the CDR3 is TGTGCCAGCAGCTTAATGTATCCGAACACCGGGGAGCTGTTTTTT. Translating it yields CASSLMYPNTGELFF.